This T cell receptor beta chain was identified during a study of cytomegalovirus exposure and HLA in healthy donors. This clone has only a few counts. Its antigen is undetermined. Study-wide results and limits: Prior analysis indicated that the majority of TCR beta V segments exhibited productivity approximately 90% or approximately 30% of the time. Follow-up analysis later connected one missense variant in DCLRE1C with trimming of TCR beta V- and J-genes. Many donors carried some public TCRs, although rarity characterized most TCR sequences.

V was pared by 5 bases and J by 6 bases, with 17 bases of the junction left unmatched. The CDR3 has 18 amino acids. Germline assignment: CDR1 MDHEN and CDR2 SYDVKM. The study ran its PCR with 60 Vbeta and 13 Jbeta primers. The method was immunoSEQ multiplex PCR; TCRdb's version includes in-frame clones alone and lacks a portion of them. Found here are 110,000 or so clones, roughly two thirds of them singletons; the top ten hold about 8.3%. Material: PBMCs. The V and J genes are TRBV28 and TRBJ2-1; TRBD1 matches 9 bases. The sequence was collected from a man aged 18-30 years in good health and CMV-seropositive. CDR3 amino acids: CASSRFTLRDRVSNEQFF. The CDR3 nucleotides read TGTGCCAGCAGTCGCTTTACTCTCCGGGACAGGGTCAGCAATGAGCAGTTCTTC.